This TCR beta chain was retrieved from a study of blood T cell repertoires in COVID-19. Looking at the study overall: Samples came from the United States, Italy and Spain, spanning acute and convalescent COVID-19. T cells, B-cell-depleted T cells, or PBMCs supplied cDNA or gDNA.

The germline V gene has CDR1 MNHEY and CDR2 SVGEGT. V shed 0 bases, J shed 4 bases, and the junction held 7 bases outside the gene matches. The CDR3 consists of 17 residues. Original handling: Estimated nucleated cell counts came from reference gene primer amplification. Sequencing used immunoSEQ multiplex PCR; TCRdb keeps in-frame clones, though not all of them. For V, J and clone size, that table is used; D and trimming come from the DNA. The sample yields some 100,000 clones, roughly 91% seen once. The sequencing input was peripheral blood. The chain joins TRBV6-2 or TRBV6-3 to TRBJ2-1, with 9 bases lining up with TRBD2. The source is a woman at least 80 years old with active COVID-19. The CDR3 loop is CASSYSPASGVYNEQFF. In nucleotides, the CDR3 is TGTGCCAGCAGTTACTCCCCCGCTAGCGGGGTATACAATGAGCAGTTCTTC.